The next 21 T cell receptor beta chains were all read from a single sample in a study of cytomegalovirus exposure and HLA in healthy donors. PCR involved 60 Vbeta and 13 Jbeta primers. The assay was immunoSEQ multiplex PCR, and TCRdb's table has in-frame clones only and misses some. The top ten hold roughly 7% of the sample, which has about 160,000 clones, 78% seen once. Sequenced material: PBMCs. Receptors were obtained from a woman in her 40s in good health and CMV-seropositive.

The genes are TRBV7-8 and TRBJ1-2; 7 nucleotides align to TRBD1. V gave up 4 bases and J gave up 4 bases; unmatched junction bases: 6. This CDR3 is 14 amino acids long. The V gene's germline CDR1 is SGHVS and CDR2 FQNEAQ. The CDR3 is CASSSSTGIYGYTF. The CDR3 DNA reads as TGTGCCAGCAGCTCTTCGACAGGGATCTATGGCTACACCTTC.

The genes are TRBV19 and TRBJ1-1, with 8 bases lining up with TRBD1. CDR3 length: 15 amino acids. The trim removed 5 bases at V and 4 bases at J, leaving 9 bases unmatched. Germline CDR1 and CDR2: LNHDA and SQIVND (reference sequence). CDR3 region: CASSSDRGSGTEAFF. CDR3 coding DNA: TGTGCCAGTAGTTCAGACAGGGGTTCGGGCACTGAAGCTTTCTTT.

This clone was counted between two and nine times. In DNA, the CDR3 is TGTGCCAGCAGTGAAGATAGGCCTTGGAGGCAAGAAGCTTTCTTT. Translated, it gives CASSEDRPWRQEAFF. The J gene is TRBJ1-1, the V gene TRBV25-1; no firm D call. This CDR3 comprises 15 residues. The germline V gene encodes CDR1 MGHDK and CDR2 SYGVNS. Trimming took 2 bases from V and 8 from J, leaving 18 bases between them.

The chain is built from TRBV5-1 and TRBJ1-1; 7 bases agree with TRBD1. Trimming removed 4 bases from V and 1 base from J; junction bases left unmatched: 4. Per germline, CDR1 SGHRS and CDR2 YFSETQ. The CDR3 spans 14 residues. The CDR3 spells CASSQGQPNTEAFF. The CDR3 nucleotides read TGCGCCAGCAGCCAGGGACAGCCGAACACTGAAGCTTTCTTT.

The CDR3 spells CASSERPSSGGTDTQYF. CDR3 bases: TGTGCCAGCAGCGAACGACCATCTAGCGGGGGCACAGATACGCAGTATTTT. The genes are TRBV9 and TRBJ2-3; 9 positions match TRBD2. CDR3 length equals 17 residues. The ends lost 3 bases at V and 1 base at J; junction bases unmatched: 9. Germline V lookup: CDR1 SGDLS, CDR2 YYNGEE. Complete variable domain (other parts from reference TRBV9 and TRBJ2-3): DSGVTQTPKHLITATGQRVTLRCSPRSGDLSVYWYQQSLDQGLQFLIQYYNGEERAKGNILERFSAQQFPDLHSELNLSSLELGDSALYFCASSERPSSGGTDTQYFGPGTRLTVL.

The V and J genes are TRBV6-5 and TRBJ1-6; D unresolved. The CDR3 contains 14 residues. Germline values: CDR1 MNHEY, CDR2 SVGAGI. V was trimmed by 8 bases and J by 0 bases, leaving 8 bases between them. In DNA, the CDR3 is TGTGCCAGCGCGCGGAGCTCCTATAATTCACCCCTCCACTTT. This encodes CASARSSYNSPLHF.

This rearrangement joins TRBV7-9 to TRBJ2-6; 14 bases match TRBD2. The CDR3 contains 19 residues. Germline lookup yields CDR1 SEHNR and CDR2 FQNEAQ (reference sequence). The J segment lost 0 bases and the V segment lost 7 bases, leaving 8 bases of the junction unmatched. The chain's CDR3 is CASTYGTSGGYSGANVLTF. The CDR3 coding sequence is TGTGCCAGCACTTACGGGACTAGCGGGGGATACTCTGGGGCCAACGTCCTGACTTTC.

The chain carries TRBV28 and TRBJ2-3; possible D gene TRBD2, 5 bases. The CDR3 totals 15 residues. V lost 4 bases and J lost 1, with 12 bases in between. Germline-derived CDR1 and CDR2 are MDHEN and SYDVKM. The CDR3 DNA is TGTGCCAGCAGTTGGGCCACTAGAGGCACAGATACGCAGTATTTT. The encoded protein is CASSWATRGTDTQYF.

This chain joins TRBV5-4 and TRBJ2-6; the D is unclear. Per the germline V gene, CDR1 is SGHNT and CDR2 is YYREEE (reference sequence). Trimming removed 2 bases at V and 0 bases at J, with 3 bases between. The CDR3 has 14 residues. CDR3 amino acids: CASSLASGANVLTF. Written as DNA, the CDR3 is TGTGCCAGCAGCTTAGCCTCTGGGGCCAACGTCCTGACTTTC.

The chain uses TRBV27 and TRBJ1-5; 10 positions match TRBD1. The germline gives CDR1 MNHEY, CDR2 SMNVEV (reference sequence). V dropped 6 bases and J dropped 4; count of bases not matched to a gene: 9. The CDR3 runs 16 residues. CDR3 nucleotide sequence: TGTGCCAGCAGGTCGACAGGGGGCGCAGGTAATCAGCCCCAGCATTTT. Translation: CASRSTGGAGNQPQHF.

The chain joins TRBV19 to TRBJ1-2, with D perhaps matching TRBD1 (5 bases). Looked up from germline, CDR1 is LNHDA and CDR2 is SQIVND (reference sequence). V was shortened by 7 bases and J by 3 bases, with 18 bases between the two germline ends. The CDR3 is 15 amino acids. CDR3 bases: TGTGCCAGTACCCTGGGATCTGTGGGGCACTATGGCTACACCTTC. Its protein is CASTLGSVGHYGYTF.

The chain recombines TRBV27 with TRBJ1-4; the match to TRBD1 covers 9 bases. The CDR3 sequence is 16 residues long. V was pared by 5 bases and J by 4 bases, with 8 bases of the junction left unmatched. The germline gives CDR1 MNHEY, CDR2 SMNVEV (reference sequence). The CDR3 loop is CASSPGTGFGNEKLFF. In nucleotides, the CDR3 is TGTGCCAGCAGTCCCGGGACAGGGTTTGGTAATGAAAAACTGTTTTTT.

This clone was picked up a small number of times. The chain carries TRBV5-5 and TRBJ1-1, with D uncertain. Germline values: CDR1 SGHKS, CDR2 YYEKEE (reference sequence). V was trimmed by 2 bases and J by 10 bases, leaving 15 bases between them. The CDR3 loop spans 13 amino acids. CDR3 sequence: CASSLPSGEGAFF. The CDR3 coding sequence is TGTGCCAGCAGCTTACCTTCAGGTGAGGGAGCTTTCTTT.

This sequence joins TRBV5-1 and TRBJ2-7, with 7 bases that match TRBD2. V dropped 2 bases and J dropped 4; count of bases not matched to a gene: 3. This CDR3 spans 13 amino acids. The germline V gene has CDR1 SGHRS and CDR2 YFSETQ. Here the CDR3 reads CASSLASGYEQYF. The CDR3, as DNA: TGCGCCAGCAGCTTAGCTAGCGGATACGAGCAGTACTTC.

This clone was recorded once. The V gene is TRBV7-8, the J gene TRBJ1-5, with 7 bases aligning to TRBD1. Germline lookup yields CDR1 SGHVS and CDR2 FQNEAQ. The CDR3 consists of 14 residues. Unmatched junction bases numbered 5, after V lost 5 bases and J lost 4 bases. Here the CDR3 reads CASSVRTGNQPQHF. The CDR3 DNA sequence: TGTGCCAGCAGCGTTCGGACAGGAAATCAGCCCCAGCATTTT.

This clone appeared once. V is TRBV5-1 and J is TRBJ2-1, with TRBD2 matching over 8 bases. CDR3 size: 14 residues. V dropped 0 bases and J dropped 9; count of bases not matched to a gene: 5. Per germline, CDR1 SGHRS and CDR2 YFSETQ. DNA for the CDR3: TGCGCCAGCAGCTTGGAGGGACTAGTCACTGAGCAGTTCTTC. This encodes CASSLEGLVTEQFF.

This chain joins TRBV14 and TRBJ1-1; D call uncertain. Germline CDR1 reads SGHDN; CDR2 reads FVKESK. The CDR3 covers 14 residues. V was shortened by 4 bases and J by 0 bases, with 9 bases between the two germline ends. CDR3 nucleotide sequence: TGTGCCAGCAGCCTTCCAGGAATGAACACTGAAGCTTTCTTT. This encodes CASSLPGMNTEAFF.

This chain links TRBV30 with TRBJ2-7, with D maybe TRBD1 (5 bases). V was trimmed by 5 bases and J by 4 bases, leaving 9 bases between them. From germline, CDR1 is GTSNPN and CDR2 SVGIG (reference sequence). This CDR3 spans 11 amino acids. In DNA, the CDR3 is TGTGCCTGGGACAGCCAGTACGAGCAGTACTTC. Protein sequence: CAWDSQYEQYF.

This sequence joins TRBV6-1 and TRBJ2-1, with TRBD1 matching 8 bases. This CDR3 is 15 amino acids long. V shed 2 bases and J 4 bases; nucleotides not matched to a gene: 4. Germline CDR1 MNHNS, CDR2 SASEGT. CDR3: CASSEMQGAYNEQFF. As DNA, the CDR3 is TGTGCCAGCAGTGAAATGCAGGGGGCTTACAATGAGCAGTTCTTC.

This clone was recorded a few times. The chain joins TRBV6-5 to TRBJ2-3; 8 bases are shared with TRBD1. This CDR3 comprises 15 residues. The V segment lost 6 bases and the J segment 2 bases; nucleotides outside the gene matches: 7. CDR1 and CDR2 from the germline V gene are MNHEY and SVGAGI. CDR3 in DNA: TGTGCCAGCAGGCTCCGGGACAGGACCACAGATACGCAGTATTTT. Amino acid sequence: CASRLRDRTTDTQYF.

The chain carries TRBV27 and TRBJ2-5; 7 bases match TRBD1. This CDR3 is built from 15 residues. Germline CDR1 reads MNHEY; CDR2 reads SMNVEV (reference sequence). With V trimmed by 5 bases and J by 5 bases, 11 bases remained unmatched. The CDR3 spells CASSPNRGVKETQYF. The DNA for the CDR3 is TGTGCCAGCAGTCCAAACAGGGGAGTAAAGGAGACCCAGTACTTC.